This T cell receptor beta chain was profiled in a study of PD-L1 blockade in urothelial cancer. The sample's time point: pretreatment peripheral blood. The data were produced by immunoSEQ multiplex PCR, yet TCRdb's version contains in-frame clones alone and is incomplete. The sample holds around 66,000 clones; roughly 77% are singletons and the top ten take over 1.5%. The germline V and J ends were trimmed by 0 bases and 3 bases, with 8 bases remaining between them. Germline-derived CDR1 and CDR2 are SGHAT and FQNNGV. The CDR3 loop spans 14 amino acids. This clone was counted a single time. This clonotype was sampled from a man aged 70-80 years with urothelial cancer. The sample here was PBMCs, taken around atezolizumab (anti-PD-L1) treatment. The J gene is TRBJ1-1, the V gene TRBV11-2; no definite D call. The CDR3 loop is CASSLEGGDTEAFF. As DNA, the CDR3 is TGTGCCAGCAGCTTAGAGGGAGGAGACACTGAAGCTTTCTTT. The full variable domain, in which reference TRBV11-2 and TRBJ1-1 provide the parts outside the CDR3, is EAGVAQSPRYKIIEKRQSVAFWCNPISGHATLYWYQQILGQGPKLLIQFQNNGVVDDSQLPKDRFSAERLKGVDSTLKIQPAKLEDSAVYLCASSLEGGDTEAFFGQGTRLTVV.